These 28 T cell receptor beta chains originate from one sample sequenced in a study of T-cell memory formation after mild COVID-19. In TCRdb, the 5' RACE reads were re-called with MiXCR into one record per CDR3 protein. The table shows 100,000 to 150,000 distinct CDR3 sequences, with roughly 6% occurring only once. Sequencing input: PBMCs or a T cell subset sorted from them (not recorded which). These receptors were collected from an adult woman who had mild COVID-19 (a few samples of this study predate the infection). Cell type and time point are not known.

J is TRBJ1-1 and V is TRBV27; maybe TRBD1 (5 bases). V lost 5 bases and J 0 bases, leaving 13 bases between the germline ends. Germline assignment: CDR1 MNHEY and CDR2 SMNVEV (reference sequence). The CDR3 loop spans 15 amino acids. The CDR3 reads CASSIPGRLNTEAFF. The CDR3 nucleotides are TGTGCCAGCAGTATTCCGGGACGTCTGAACACTGAAGCTTTCTTT.

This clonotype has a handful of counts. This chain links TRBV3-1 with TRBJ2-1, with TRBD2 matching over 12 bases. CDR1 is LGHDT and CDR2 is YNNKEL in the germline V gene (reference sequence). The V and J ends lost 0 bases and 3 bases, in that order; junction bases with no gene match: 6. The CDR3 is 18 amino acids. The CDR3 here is CASSQDGELAGGYNEQFF. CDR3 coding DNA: TGTGCCAGCAGCCAAGATGGGGAACTAGCGGGGGGCTACAATGAGCAGTTCTTC.

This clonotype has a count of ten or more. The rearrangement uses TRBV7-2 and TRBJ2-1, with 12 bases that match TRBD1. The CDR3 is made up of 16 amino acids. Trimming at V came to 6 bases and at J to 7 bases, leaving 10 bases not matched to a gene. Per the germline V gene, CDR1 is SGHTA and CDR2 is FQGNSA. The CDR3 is CASRTYRDRGRNEQFF. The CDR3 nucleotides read TGTGCCAGCAGAACATACCGGGACAGGGGGCGGAATGAGCAGTTCTTC. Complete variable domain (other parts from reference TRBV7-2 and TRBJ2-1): GAGVSQSPSNKVTEKGKDVELRCDPISGHTALYWYRQSLGQGLEFLIYFQGNSAPDKSGLPSDRFSAERTGGSVSTLTIQRTQQEDSAVYLCASRTYRDRGRNEQFFGPGTRLTVL.

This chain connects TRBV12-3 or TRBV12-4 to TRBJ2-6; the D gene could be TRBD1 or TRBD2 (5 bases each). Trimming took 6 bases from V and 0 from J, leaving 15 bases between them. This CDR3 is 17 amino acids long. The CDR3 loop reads CASSPPGPNSGANVLTF. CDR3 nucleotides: TGTGCCAGCAGCCCCCCGGGACCTAACTCTGGGGCCAACGTCCTGACTTTC.

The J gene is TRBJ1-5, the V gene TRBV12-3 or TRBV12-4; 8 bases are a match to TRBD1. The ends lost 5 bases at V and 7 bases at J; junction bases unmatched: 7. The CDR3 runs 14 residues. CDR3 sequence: CASSPGQGKQPQHF. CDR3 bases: TGTGCCAGCAGTCCCGGACAGGGTAAACAGCCCCAGCATTTT.

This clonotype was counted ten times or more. Here the CDR3 DNA reads TGTGCCAGCAGCTATCACAGGGTGCCCAATGAGCAGTTCTTC. Protein sequence: CASSYHRVPNEQFF. The chain recombines TRBV7-8 with TRBJ2-1; D is possibly TRBD1 (6 bases). Trimming pared 4 bases from V and 6 bases from J, leaving 13 bases between. Germline V gives CDR1 SGHVS, CDR2 FQNEAQ. This CDR3 is 14 amino acids long.

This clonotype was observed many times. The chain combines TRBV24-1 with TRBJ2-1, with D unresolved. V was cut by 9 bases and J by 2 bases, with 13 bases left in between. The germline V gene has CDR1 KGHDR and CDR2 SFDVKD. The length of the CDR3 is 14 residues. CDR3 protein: CATGTSDAYNEQFF. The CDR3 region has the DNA TGTGCCACCGGAACCTCAGACGCCTACAATGAGCAGTTCTTC.

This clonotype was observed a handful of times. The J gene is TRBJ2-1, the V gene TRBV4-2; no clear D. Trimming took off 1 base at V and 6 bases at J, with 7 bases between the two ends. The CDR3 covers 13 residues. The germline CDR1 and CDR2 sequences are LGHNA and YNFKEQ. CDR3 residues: CASSQVRSNEQFF. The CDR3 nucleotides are TGTGCCAGCAGCCAAGTTAGAAGCAATGAGCAGTTCTTC.

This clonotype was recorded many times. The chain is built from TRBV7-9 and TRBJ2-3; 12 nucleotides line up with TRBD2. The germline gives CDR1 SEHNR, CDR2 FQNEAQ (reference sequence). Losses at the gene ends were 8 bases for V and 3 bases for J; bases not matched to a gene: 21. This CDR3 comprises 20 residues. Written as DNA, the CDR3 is TGTGCCAGCCCCCCTCCCTCGGGACTAGCGGGTGGAACCGCGACAGATACGCAGTATTTT. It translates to CASPPPSGLAGGTATDTQYF.

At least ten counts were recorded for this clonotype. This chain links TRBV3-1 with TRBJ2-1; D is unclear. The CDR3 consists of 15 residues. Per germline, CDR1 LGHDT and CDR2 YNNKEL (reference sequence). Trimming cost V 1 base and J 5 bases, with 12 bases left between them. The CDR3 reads CASSQGMRLNNEQFF. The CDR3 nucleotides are TGTGCCAGCAGCCAAGGTATGAGACTGAACAATGAGCAGTTCTTC.

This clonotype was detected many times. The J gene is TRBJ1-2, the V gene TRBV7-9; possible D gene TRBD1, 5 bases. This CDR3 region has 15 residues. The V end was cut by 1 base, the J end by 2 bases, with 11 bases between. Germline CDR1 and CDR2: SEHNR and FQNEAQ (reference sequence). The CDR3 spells CASSLDSGTNYGYTF. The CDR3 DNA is TGTGCCAGCAGCTTAGATTCAGGGACCAACTATGGCTACACCTTC.

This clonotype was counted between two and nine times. CDR3 nucleotide sequence: TGTGCCAGCAGTTACGCGGCGTACACTCTAAACCGGGACAGAGACGCTGAAGCTTTCTTT. It is translated as CASSYAAYTLNRDRDAEAFF. The chain has TRBV6-5 and TRBJ1-1, with 7 positions matching TRBD1. Germline values: CDR1 MNHEY, CDR2 SVGAGI. The V gene end was trimmed by 2 bases and the J gene end by 6 bases; junction bases not matched to a gene: 24. The CDR3 is 20 amino acids.

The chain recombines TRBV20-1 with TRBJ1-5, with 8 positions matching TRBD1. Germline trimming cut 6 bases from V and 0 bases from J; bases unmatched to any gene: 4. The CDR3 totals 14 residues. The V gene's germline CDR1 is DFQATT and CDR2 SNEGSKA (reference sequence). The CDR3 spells CSARQGHSNQPQHF. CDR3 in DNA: TGCAGTGCCCGACAGGGGCATAGCAATCAGCCCCAGCATTTT.

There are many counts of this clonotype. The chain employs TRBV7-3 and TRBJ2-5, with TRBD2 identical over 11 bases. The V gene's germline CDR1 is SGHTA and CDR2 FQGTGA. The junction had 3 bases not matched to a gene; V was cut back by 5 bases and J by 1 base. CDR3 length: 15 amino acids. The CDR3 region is CASSPGTSGQETQYF. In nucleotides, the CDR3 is TGTGCCAGCAGCCCAGGGACTAGCGGCCAAGAGACCCAGTACTTC.

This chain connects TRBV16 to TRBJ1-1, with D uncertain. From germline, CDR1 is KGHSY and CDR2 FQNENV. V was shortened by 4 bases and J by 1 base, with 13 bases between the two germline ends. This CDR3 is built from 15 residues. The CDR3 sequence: CASSPNRAGNTEAFF. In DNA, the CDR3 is TGTGCCAGCAGCCCAAACCGGGCCGGGAACACTGAAGCTTTCTTT.

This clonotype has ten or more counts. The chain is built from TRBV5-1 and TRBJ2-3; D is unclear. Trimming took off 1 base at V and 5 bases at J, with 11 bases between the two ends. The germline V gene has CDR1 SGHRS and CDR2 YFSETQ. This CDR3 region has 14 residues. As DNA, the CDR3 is TGCGCCAGCAGCTTGCTGGGGTCGGGAGATACGCAGTATTTT. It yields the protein CASSLLGSGDTQYF. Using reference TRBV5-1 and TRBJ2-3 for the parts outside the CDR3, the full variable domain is KAGVTQTPRYLIKTRGQQVTLSCSPISGHRSVSWYQQTPGQGLQFLFEYFSETQRNKGNFPGRFSGRQFSNSRSEMNVSTLELGDSALYLCASSLLGSGDTQYFGPGTRLTVL.

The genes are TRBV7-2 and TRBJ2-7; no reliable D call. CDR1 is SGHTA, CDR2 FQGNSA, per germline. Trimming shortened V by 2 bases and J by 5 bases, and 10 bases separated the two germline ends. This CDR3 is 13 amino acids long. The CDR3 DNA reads TGTGCCAGCAGCTTACCGGGTCTTCACGAGCAGTACTTC. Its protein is CASSLPGLHEQYF.

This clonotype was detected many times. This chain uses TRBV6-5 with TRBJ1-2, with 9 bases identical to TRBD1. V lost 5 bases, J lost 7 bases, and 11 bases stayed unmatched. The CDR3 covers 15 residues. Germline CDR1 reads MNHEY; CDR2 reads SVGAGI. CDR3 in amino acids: CASSRGTGKSPGYTF. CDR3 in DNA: TGTGCCAGCAGTCGGGGGACAGGGAAAAGTCCTGGCTACACCTTC.

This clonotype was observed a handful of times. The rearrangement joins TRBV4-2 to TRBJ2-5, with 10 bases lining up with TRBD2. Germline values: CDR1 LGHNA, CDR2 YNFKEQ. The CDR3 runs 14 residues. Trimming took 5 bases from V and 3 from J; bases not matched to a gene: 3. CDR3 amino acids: CASSSGLAEETQYF. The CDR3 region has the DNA TGTGCCAGCAGCTCCGGACTAGCGGAAGAGACCCAGTACTTC.

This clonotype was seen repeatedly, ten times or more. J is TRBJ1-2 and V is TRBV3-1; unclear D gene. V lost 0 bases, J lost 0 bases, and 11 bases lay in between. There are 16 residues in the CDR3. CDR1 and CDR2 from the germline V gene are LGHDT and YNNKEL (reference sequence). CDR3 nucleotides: TGTGCCAGCAGCCAAGAGAATTGGGTAGCTAACTATGGCTACACCTTC. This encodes CASSQENWVANYGYTF.

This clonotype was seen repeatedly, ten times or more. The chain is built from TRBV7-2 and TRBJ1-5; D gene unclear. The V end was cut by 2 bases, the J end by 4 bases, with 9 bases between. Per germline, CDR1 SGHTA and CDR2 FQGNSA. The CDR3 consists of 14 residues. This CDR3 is CASSLNLGNQPQHF. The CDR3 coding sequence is TGTGCCAGCAGCTTAAATCTGGGGAATCAGCCCCAGCATTTT.

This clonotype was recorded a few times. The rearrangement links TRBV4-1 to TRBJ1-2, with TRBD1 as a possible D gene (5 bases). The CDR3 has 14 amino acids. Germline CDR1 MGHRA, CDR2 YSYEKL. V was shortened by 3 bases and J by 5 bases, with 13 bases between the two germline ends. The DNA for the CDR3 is TGCGCCAGCAGCCAGGCCCCGGGGGAGTATGGCTACACCTTC. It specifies CASSQAPGEYGYTF.

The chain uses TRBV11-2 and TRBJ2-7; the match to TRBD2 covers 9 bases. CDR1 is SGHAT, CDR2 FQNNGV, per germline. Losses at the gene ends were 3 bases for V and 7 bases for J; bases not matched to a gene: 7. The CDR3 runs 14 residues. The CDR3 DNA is TGTGCCAGCAGCTTGGCTAGCGGGGTGGTAGAGCAGTACTTC. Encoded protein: CASSLASGVVEQYF.

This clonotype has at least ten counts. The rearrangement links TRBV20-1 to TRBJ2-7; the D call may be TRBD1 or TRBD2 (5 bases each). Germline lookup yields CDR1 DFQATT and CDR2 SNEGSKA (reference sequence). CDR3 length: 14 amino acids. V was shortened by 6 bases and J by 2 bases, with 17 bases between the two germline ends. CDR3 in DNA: TGCAGTGCCCTCCGGTACTTGGGGGCCTACGAGCAGTACTTC. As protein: CSALRYLGAYEQYF.

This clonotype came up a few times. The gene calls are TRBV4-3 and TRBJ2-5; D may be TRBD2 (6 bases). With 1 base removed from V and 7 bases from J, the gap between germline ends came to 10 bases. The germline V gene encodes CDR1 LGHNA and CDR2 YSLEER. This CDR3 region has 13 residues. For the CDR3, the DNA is TGCGCCAGCAGCCAAGTTAGCGGAGGGACCCAGTACTTC. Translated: CASSQVSGGTQYF.

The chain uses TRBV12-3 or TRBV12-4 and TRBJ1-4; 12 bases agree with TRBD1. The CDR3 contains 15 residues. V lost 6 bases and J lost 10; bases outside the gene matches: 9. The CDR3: CASSMGTGGVGKLFF. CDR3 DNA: TGTGCCAGCAGCATGGGGACAGGGGGCGTTGGAAAACTGTTTTTT.

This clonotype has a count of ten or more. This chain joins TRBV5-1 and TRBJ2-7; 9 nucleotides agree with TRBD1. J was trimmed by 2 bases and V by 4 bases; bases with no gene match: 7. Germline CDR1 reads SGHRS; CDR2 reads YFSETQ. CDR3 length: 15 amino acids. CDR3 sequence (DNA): TGCGCCAGCAGCCTCGTCCGGGACAGGGCCTACGAGCAGTACTTC. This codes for CASSLVRDRAYEQYF.

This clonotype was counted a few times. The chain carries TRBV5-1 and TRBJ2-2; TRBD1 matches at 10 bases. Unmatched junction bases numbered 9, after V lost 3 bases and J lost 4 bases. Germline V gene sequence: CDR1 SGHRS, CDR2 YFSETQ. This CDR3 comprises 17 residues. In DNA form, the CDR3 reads TGCGCCAGCAGCTCACAGACAGGGGGCTCGCTCACCGGGGAGCTGTTTTTT. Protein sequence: CASSSQTGGSLTGELFF.